This TCR beta chain is drawn from a study of blood T cell repertoires in COVID-19. About the research overall: Acute and convalescent COVID-19 samples came from the United States, Italy and Spain. T cells, B-cell-depleted T cells, or PBMCs provided the cDNA or gDNA that served as material.

Authors' processing steps: Amplification of reference gene primers was used by the study to estimate nucleated cell counts. TCRdb keeps only in-frame clones here, not all; method: immunoSEQ multiplex PCR. The V and J calls and clone size are taken from that table; D and trimming were inferred from the DNA. The data show around 68,000 clones, approximately 79% seen once. This CDR3 is built from 15 residues. The ends lost 4 bases at V and 1 base at J; junction bases unmatched: 5. The germline gives CDR1 MNHEY, CDR2 SMNVEV (reference sequence). This TCR was sampled from a woman between 50 and 59 years old with acute or convalescent COVID-19. The genes are TRBV27 and TRBJ1-1; 8 nucleotides align to TRBD1. The sequenced material came from peripheral blood. The CDR3 region is CASSSWQGANTEAFF. In DNA, the CDR3 is TGTGCCAGCAGTTCGTGGCAGGGGGCGAACACTGAAGCTTTCTTT.